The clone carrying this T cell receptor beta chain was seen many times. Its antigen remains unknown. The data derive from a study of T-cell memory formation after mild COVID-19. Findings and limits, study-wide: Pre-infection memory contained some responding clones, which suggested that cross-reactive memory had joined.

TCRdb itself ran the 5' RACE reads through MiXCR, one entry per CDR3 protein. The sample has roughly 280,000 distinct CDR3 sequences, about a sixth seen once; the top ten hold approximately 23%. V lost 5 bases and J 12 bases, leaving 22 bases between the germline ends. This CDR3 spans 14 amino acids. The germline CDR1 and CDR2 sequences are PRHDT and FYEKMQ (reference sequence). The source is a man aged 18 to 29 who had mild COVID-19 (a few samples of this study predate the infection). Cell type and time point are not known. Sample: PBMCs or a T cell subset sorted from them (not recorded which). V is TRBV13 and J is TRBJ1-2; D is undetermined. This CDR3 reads CASSLQPVLYENTF. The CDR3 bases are TGTGCCAGCAGCCTACAACCGGTTCTTTATGAGAACACCTTC.